The clone carrying this T cell receptor beta chain was detected a few times. This record belongs to a study of patients and donors after allogeneic stem cell transplantation. V lost 0 bases to trimming and J lost 6 bases, with 12 bases between them. The V gene's germline CDR1 is MGHRA and CDR2 YSYEKL. This CDR3 spans 15 amino acids. TCRdb reanalysed the RT-PCR reads using MiXCR and keeps one entry per CDR3 protein. The repertoire holds roughly 960,000 distinct CDR3 sequences, with 15% to 20% as singletons. The chain recombines TRBV4-1 with TRBJ1-5; TRBD1 is a possible D gene (5 bases). This receptor was taken from a human donor who was either an allogeneic HSCT recipient or a stem cell or donor lymphocyte infusion donor (not recorded which). It is not recorded whose cells these are; they may come from a transplant donor. The sample was blood, either unsorted or a sorted T cell fraction (not recorded which). CDR3 nucleotides: TGCGCCAGCAGCCAAGAAGACGCGGGGGGTCAGCCCCAGCATTTT. Protein: CASSQEDAGGQPQHF.